This T cell receptor (beta chain) was sequenced during a study of shared clonotypes between healthy human individuals (dated by TCRdb to 2020 to 2021). Some background on the complete study: The cohort comprised two women and a few men aged 18 to 49 years. Blood TCR repertoires of roughly five healthy adults were deeply sequenced to estimate repertoire size and the extent of clonotype sharing between individuals. Different laboratories and diverse techniques were used to prepare libraries and sequence TCR repertoires, to increase sequencing depth and limit assay-specific biases. Each donor's leukapheresis produced roughly between roughly 0.94 and 9.5 billion PBMCs. What the authors observed across the whole study: Sampling was restricted to blood, and TCR repertoires in tissue are likely to differ from TCR repertoires in blood. Pairwise subsampling indicated that sequencing depth was expected to affect the degree of clonotype sharing among donors. The small number of donors limited the genetic and exposure-history diversity represented.

As for this clone: Its antigen remains unidentified. No base-level quality is on record; no much larger clone is a single base apart.

Using the deep immunoSEQ assay, multiplex PCR amplified TCR CDR3 regions from genomic DNA. For each cell subset, the extracted genomic DNA was distributed evenly across all wells of several immunoSEQ 96-well plates, and each plate served as one replicate. For unsorted PBMC, each replicate PCR was loaded with approximately 330 ng genomic DNA, equivalent to around 30,000 T cell genomes. Ten immunoSEQ deep assay plates were used to sequence unsorted PBMC genomic DNA. Purified libraries were quantified with a Qubit 3.0 fluorometer, sized on a Bioanalyzer 2100, and re-quantified with the KAPA Library Quantification kit. A separate single-read 150-cycle Illumina NextSeq 550 flow cell was used to sequence each immunoSEQ 96-well plate. The source study handled its data this way. Because the immunoSEQ output included only junctional sequences and no quality scores, the filtering could not be the same as the filtering used for full-length reads. To assign V/J genes and CDR3, sequences were annotated using PyIR, a Python wrapper for IgBLAST v1.9, with IMGT germline references. Reads were removed for weak V/J assignments (E-value above 1e-6), missing CDR3, stop codons, out-of-frame junctions, or ambiguous translated residues. V3J clonotypes were defined as sequences sharing an identical inferred V gene, J gene, and CDR3 amino acid sequence. Percentage overlap between repertoires was calculated by dividing the number of shared unique clonotypes by the size of the smaller repertoire. Three approaches were used to assess repertoire richness: RTK rarefaction, the Chao1 estimator, and Recon v2.1 estimates of unobserved clonotypes. As stored in TCRdb, this immuneACCESS dataset retains in-frame rearrangements with V and J assigned. A fraction of the clones does not appear; measured against another copy, unresolved V genes explain less than half of the discrepancy, and the remainder lacks a known reason. The V and J calls and the clone size are those of that table, but D and trimming were determined from the DNA. Across this sample there are around 500,000 clones, with roughly 77% seen only once. Together, the top ten hold over 10% of the sample.

Donors were healthy HIV-negative adults with no recently reported acute infections or vaccinations. Only Caucasian adults living in Nashville, Tennessee, USA were represented among the donors. For unsorted samples, tens of millions of PBMCs were counted, and genomic DNA was extracted using the QIAamp DNA Blood Mini kit. After blood collection by leukapheresis, PBMCs were isolated using Ficoll-Histopaque density gradient centrifugation and then cryopreserved in the vapor phase of liquid nitrogen. Looking up the germline V gene (reference sequence) yields CDR1 LNHDA and CDR2 SQIVND. The V end loses 2 bases and the J end loses 0 bases, and a stretch of 10 bases separates them. From the cysteine through the phenylalanine, the CDR3 covers 15 amino acids. Only the CDR3 portion is preserved as DNA: 45 bases, with reading frame beginning at the first base.

The chain joins TRBV19 to TRBJ1-1; the D gene is perhaps TRBD1, from 6 matching bases. This sequence originates from a woman between 35 and 50 years old in good health. Some clones in this sample may be carry-over from other donors' samples. Material: PBMCs. The CDR3 in this case is CASSITGPMNTEAFF. In nucleotide form, the sequence is TGTGCCAGTAGTATAACAGGGCCCATGAACACTGAAGCTTTCTTT.